This TCR beta chain was captured by sequencing in a study of graft-versus-host responses after intestinal transplantation. Study background: Multivisceral, liver-intestinal, or isolated intestinal grafts were transplanted into recipients. Tacrolimus and steroids were given for about three years to all recipients after anti-thymocyte globulin induction. Whole-study results and caveats: Allografts of patients with graft-donor T cell macrochimerism showed high graft-versus-host to host-versus-graft clone ratios.

The CDR3 sequence is 17 residues long. Trimming at V came to 4 bases and at J to 3 bases, leaving 3 bases not matched to a gene. CDR1 and CDR2 (germline): SGHRS, YFSETQ. To note about this clone: Its antigen is still unknown.

The assay was immunoSEQ multiplex PCR, and TCRdb's table has in-frame clones only and misses some. Altogether some 45,000 clones are present, about 95% being singletons, with the ten largest covering 1.6%. The receptor was derived from a human patient who received an intestinal transplant, so some T cells may come from the graft donor. Sequenced here: PBMCs, sampled approximately 350 days after intestinal transplant. J is TRBJ2-6 and V is TRBV5-1; 14 bases map to TRBD2. CDR3 nucleotide sequence: TGCGCCAGCAGCGGGGGACTAGCGGGAGTTGGGGCCAACGTCCTGACTTTC. Amino acid sequence: CASSGGLAGVGANVLTF.